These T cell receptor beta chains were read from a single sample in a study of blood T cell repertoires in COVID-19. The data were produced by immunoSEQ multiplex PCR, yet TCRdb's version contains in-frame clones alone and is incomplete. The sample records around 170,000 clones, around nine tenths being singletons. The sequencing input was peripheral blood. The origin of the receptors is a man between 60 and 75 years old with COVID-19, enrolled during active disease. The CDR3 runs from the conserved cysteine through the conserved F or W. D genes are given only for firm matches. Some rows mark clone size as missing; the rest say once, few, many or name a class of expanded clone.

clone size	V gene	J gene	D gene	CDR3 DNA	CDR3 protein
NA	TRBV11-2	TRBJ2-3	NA	TGTGCCAGCAGCTTTGGCTCAATGGTCACAGATACGCAGTATTTT	CASSFGSMVTDTQYF
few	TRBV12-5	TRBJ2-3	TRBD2	TGTGCTACGCGCAGGACTAGCGGGGGGAGCCGGGATACGCAGTATTTT	CATRRTSGGSRDTQYF
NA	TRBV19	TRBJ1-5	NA	TGTGCCAGTAGCCTCACCAACTCCGATCAGCCCCAGCATTTT	CASSLTNSDQPQHF
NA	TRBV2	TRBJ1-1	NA	TGTGCCAGCAGTCGGGGCACTGAAGCTTTCTTT	CASSRGTEAFF
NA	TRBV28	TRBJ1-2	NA	TGTGCCAGCTGTCCAGGGGACCTCATAGGCTACACCTTC	CASCPGDLIGYTF
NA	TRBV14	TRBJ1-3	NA	TGTGCCAGCAGCCCAACGCGCGGTACGTCTGGAAACACCATATATTTT	CASSPTRGTSGNTIYF
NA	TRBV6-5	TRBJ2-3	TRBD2	TGTGCCAGCAGGGGCAGCGGGAAGCACACAGATACGCAGTATTTT	CASRGSGKHTDTQYF
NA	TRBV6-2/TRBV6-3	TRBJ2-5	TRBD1	TGTGCCAGCAGTCGGGGACAGGACGGACAAGAGACCCAGTACTTC	CASSRGQDGQETQYF
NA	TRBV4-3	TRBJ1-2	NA	TGCGCCAGCAGCCAAGTTGTCAGGGGCGGCTACACCTTC	CASSQVVRGGYTF
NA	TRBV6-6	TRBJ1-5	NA	TGTGCCAGCAGCGAACCAAGCGGTCAGCCCCAGCATTTT	CASSEPSGQPQHF
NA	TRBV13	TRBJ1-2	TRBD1	TGTGCCAGCAGCTTAAGACAGGGAGAAAGCTATGGCTACACCTTC	CASSLRQGESYGYTF
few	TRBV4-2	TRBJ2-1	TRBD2	TGTGCCAGCAGCCAAGATCACGATAGCGGGAGCTCGTTATACAATGAGCAGTTCTTC	CASSQDHDSGSSLYNEQFF
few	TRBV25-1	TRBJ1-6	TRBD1	TGTGCCAGCAGTGAGACAGGGGCAACTCGGACCCTCCACTTT	CASSETGATRTLHF
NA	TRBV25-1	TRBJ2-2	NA	TGTGCCAGCAGTCCTACAGGGATCCTGAACACCGGGGAGCTGTTTTTT	CASSPTGILNTGELFF
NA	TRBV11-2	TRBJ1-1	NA	TGTGCCAGCAGCTCCGGTTACGTCGACACTGAAGCTTTCTTT	CASSSGYVDTEAFF
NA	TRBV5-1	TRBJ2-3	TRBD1	TGCGCCAGCACACTGACAGGGGATTGGGGCACAGATACGCAGTATTTT	CASTLTGDWGTDTQYF
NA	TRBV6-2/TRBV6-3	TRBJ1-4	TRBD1	TGTGCCAGCAGTTATCACGGTTCCGCCGGGACAGCAAATGAAAAACTGTTTTTT	CASSYHGSAGTANEKLFF
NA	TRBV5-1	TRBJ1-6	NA	TGCGCCAGCAGCTCACAGGGTCCCCTCCACTTT	CASSSQGPLHF
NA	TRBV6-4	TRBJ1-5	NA	TGTGCCAGCAGTGAGTTTGGGGACAACAATCAGCCCCAGCATTTT	CASSEFGDNNQPQHF
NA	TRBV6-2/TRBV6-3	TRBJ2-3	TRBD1	TGTGCCAGCAGTGGGAAGGACAGGCGGGTAGATACGCAGTATTTT	CASSGKDRRVDTQYF
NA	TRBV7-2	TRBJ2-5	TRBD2	TGTGCCAGCAGCTTAGGGGGACTAGCGGGGGAGACCCAGTACTTC	CASSLGGLAGETQYF
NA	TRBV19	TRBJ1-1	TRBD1	TGTGCCAGTGCCACGGACAGGTGGGCTGAAGCTTTCTTT	CASATDRWAEAFF
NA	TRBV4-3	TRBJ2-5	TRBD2	TGCGCCAGCAGCCAAACTGGCATCAGCGGGAGTGGGGAGACCCAGTACTTC	CASSQTGISGSGETQYF
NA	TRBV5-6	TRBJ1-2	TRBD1	TGTGCCAGCAGCGGCGGGACAGCCCTTGGCTATGGCTACACCTTC	CASSGGTALGYGYTF
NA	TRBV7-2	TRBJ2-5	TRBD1	TGTGCCAGCAGCCACGACAGGGGCGGTGAGACCCAGTACTTC	CASSHDRGGETQYF
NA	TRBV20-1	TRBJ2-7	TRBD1	TGCAGTGCTAGTTCACGGGACAGGTCAAACCTGGGGTCCGAGCAGTACTTC	CSASSRDRSNLGSEQYF
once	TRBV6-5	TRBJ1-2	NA	TGTGCCAGCAGTCGGAGGACAGACTATGGCTACACCTTC	CASSRRTDYGYTF
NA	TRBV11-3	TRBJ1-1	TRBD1	TGTGCCAGCAGCGGTCGGACAGGGATTACGAACACTGAAGCTTTCTTT	CASSGRTGITNTEAFF
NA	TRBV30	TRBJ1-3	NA	TGTGCCTGGAATGCTCGGGGGGCCGGCTCTGGAAACACCATATATTTT	CAWNARGAGSGNTIYF
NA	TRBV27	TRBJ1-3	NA	TGTGCCAGCAGTCTGAGGTCTGGAAACACCATATATTTT	CASSLRSGNTIYF
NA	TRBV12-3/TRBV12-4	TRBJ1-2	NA	TGTGCCAGCAGACCCGCTGGTCAGAGCTACACCTTC	CASRPAGQSYTF
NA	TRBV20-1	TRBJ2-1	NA	TGCAGTGCTAGTAAGTTTGGGAGCCTTCCCTACAATGAGCAGTTCTTC	CSASKFGSLPYNEQFF
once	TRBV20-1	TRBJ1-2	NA	TGCAGTGCTAGTCCGCTTTTCGGGTATGGCTACACCTTC	CSASPLFGYGYTF
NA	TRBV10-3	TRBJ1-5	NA	TGTGCCATCAGTGAGTCGGTGGAGGGCCAGCCCCAGCATTTT	CAISESVEGQPQHF
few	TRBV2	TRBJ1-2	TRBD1	TGTGCCAGCAGTGACGAGGGACAGGGGGCAGGAGGCTACACCTTC	CASSDEGQGAGGYTF
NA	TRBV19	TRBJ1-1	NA	TGTGCCAGTAGTAGCGGAGGCTCCGGGAGCACTGAAGCTTTCTTT	CASSSGGSGSTEAFF
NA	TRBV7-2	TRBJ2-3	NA	TGTGCCAGCAGCTTAGTCCCCCAGGGATTTTCAGATACGCAGTATTTT	CASSLVPQGFSDTQYF
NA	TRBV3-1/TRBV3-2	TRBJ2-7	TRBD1	TGTGCCAGCAGCAGAACCGGGACAGGGGCCTACGAGCAGTACTTC	CASSRTGTGAYEQYF
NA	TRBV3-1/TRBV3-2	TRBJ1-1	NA	TGTGCCAGCAGCCCGGGAGGCGCAGGGCGGACTGAAGCTTTCTTT	CASSPGGAGRTEAFF
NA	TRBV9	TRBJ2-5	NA	TGTGCCAGCAGCGTAGAAGGGTTCGGGGTCCAAGAGACCCAGTACTTC	CASSVEGFGVQETQYF
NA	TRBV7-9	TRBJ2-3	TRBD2	TGTGCCAGCAGAATACTAGCGAATACGCAGTATTTT	CASRILANTQYF
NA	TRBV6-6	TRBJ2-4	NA	TGTGCCAGCAGTTACGGGGCTAGGGGCAAAAACATTCAGTACTTC	CASSYGARGKNIQYF
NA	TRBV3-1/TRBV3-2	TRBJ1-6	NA	TGTGCCAGCAGCCAAGAGGCGGGGATTCGGTCACCCCTCCACTTT	CASSQEAGIRSPLHF
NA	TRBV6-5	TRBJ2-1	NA	TGTGCCAGCAGTTACTCGACGGGGTGGGGCAATGAGCAGTTCTTC	CASSYSTGWGNEQFF
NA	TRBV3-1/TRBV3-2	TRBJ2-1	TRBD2	TGTGCCAGCAGCCAAGATTTGGGACTACTAAACCATGAGCAGTTCTTC	CASSQDLGLLNHEQFF
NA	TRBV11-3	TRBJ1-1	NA	TGTGCCAGCAGCTCCCCTGCAGGGCGGACTGAAGCTTTCTTT	CASSSPAGRTEAFF
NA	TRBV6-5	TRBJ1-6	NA	TGTGCCAGCAGGACGACAGGTCGAGACTCACCCCTCCACTTT	CASRTTGRDSPLHF
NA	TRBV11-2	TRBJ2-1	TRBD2	TGTGCCAGCAGCCGTAGCGGGGGGGAGCAGTTCTTC	CASSRSGGEQFF
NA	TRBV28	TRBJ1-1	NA	TGTGCCAGCAGTTTGATCAGAACAGGGAGGGGAGCTTTCTTT	CASSLIRTGRGAFF